Each of the 5 T cell receptor beta chains below was sequenced from the same sample in a study of PD-L1 blockade in urothelial cancer. Libraries were prepared by immunoSEQ multiplex PCR; TCRdb keeps only in-frame clonotypes and omits some of them. The sample lists some 71,000 clones, about 85% occurring once. Sample time point: pretreatment peripheral blood. The sample was PBMCs, taken around atezolizumab (anti-PD-L1) treatment. The receptors originated from a man aged 35 to 55 with urothelial cancer.

This clone has just one count. The chain links TRBV25-1 to TRBJ2-7; possible D gene TRBD2, 5 bases. There are 15 residues in the CDR3. Germline CDR1 MGHDK, CDR2 SYGVNS. Between the trimmed V and J ends, which lost 3 bases and 2 bases, there was a span of 14 bases. The CDR3 DNA is TGTGCCAGCAGTGAGTTTAGCGAGCTCACCTACGAGCAGTACTTC. Its translation is CASSEFSELTYEQYF.

In DNA form, the CDR3 reads TGTGCCAGCAGTCCGGGGGTTTGGAGCAATCAGCCCCAGCATTTT. This gives the protein CASSPGVWSNQPQHF. The rearrangement uses TRBV4-2 and TRBJ1-5; D is possibly TRBD1 (5 bases). With 6 bases removed from V and 1 base from J, the gap between germline ends came to 13 bases. The length of the CDR3 is 15 residues. Germline CDR1 and CDR2: LGHNA and YNFKEQ.

The chain recombines TRBV2 with TRBJ2-5; 8 bases line up with TRBD2. The CDR3 has 16 amino acids. V trimming: 8 bases; J trimming: 4 bases; junction bases outside the gene matches: 15. Germline CDR1 and CDR2: SNHLY and FYNNEI. The CDR3 is CASLLGSGSSGETQYF. The CDR3 nucleotides are TGTGCCAGCCTATTAGGAAGCGGGAGTAGTGGAGAGACCCAGTACTTC.

The DNA of the CDR3 is TGTGCCAGCAGCTTAGCTGGGGGAGGAAATCAGCCCCAGCATTTT. Protein sequence: CASSLAGGGNQPQHF. V gene TRBV7-2 combines with J gene TRBJ1-5, with a tentative D call TRBD1 (5 bases). Trimming pared 0 bases from V and 4 bases from J, leaving 10 bases between. This CDR3 is built from 15 residues. Germline CDR1 reads SGHTA; CDR2 reads FQGNSA.

The V gene is TRBV7-3, the J gene TRBJ2-5, with unresolved D. Trimming left V 0 bases short and J 7 bases short, with 9 bases between. The CDR3 is 13 amino acids. Germline values: CDR1 SGHTA, CDR2 FQGTGA. This chain's CDR3 is CASSLTYPGTQYF. The CDR3 DNA follows: TGTGCCAGCAGCTTAACTTACCCGGGGACCCAGTACTTC.